This TCR beta chain appears in the sequencing data of a study of PD-1 blockade in classical Hodgkin lymphoma. The time point here: cycle 4 day 1 (C4D1), after more than five weeks of nivolumab. Following autologous stem cell transplantation, relapse occurred in every patient, and exposure to brentuximab vedotin varied. Here immunoSEQ multiplex PCR was the method, and the copy in TCRdb shows in-frame clones only, minus some. The table includes tens of thousands of clones, 70% to 80% detected once. A word on this clone: The target antigen is unknown.

This CDR3 region has 13 residues. The germline CDR1 and CDR2 sequences are SGHTA and FQGTGA. V was pared by 0 bases and J by 1 base, with 4 bases between. Findings and limits, study-wide: Whereas CD4+ TCR diversity had risen significantly by C4D1, CD8+ TCR diversity had not. Patients starting nivolumab less than 1 year after ASCT had lower diversity and were excluded from later analyses. A reduction in baseline TCR diversity was reportedly seen in newly diagnosed patients relative to healthy donors.

The V and J genes are TRBV7-3 and TRBJ2-7; D is uncertain. The TCR was taken from a human donor with classical Hodgkin lymphoma. The sample was peripheral blood mononuclear cells (PBMCs), taken before the fourth cycle of nivolumab. DNA of the CDR3: TGTGCCAGCAGCTTAACCCATTCCTACGAGCAGTACTTC. This codes for CASSLTHSYEQYF.